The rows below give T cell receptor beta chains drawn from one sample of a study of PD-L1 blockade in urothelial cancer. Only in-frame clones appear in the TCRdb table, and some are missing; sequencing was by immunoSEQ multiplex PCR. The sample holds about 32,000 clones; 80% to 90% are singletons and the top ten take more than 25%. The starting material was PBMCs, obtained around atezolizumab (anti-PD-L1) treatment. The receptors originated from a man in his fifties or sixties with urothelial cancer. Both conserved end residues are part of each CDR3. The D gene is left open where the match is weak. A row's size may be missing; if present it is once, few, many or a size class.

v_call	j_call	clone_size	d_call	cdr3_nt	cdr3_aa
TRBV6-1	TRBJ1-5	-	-	TGTGCCAGCAGTGAAATGTGGGGCGCAAATCAGCCCCAGCATTTT	CASSEMWGANQPQHF
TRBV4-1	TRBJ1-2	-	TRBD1	TGCGCCAGCAGCCACCTAACAGGGGTAGTTGGCTACACCTTC	CASSHLTGVVGYTF
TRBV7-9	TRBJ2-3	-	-	TGTGCCAGCAGCGTTAGCGGAGCAACAGATACGCAGTATTTT	CASSVSGATDTQYF
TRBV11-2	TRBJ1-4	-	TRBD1	TGTGCCAGCAGCCTGGACAGGGTCACTAATGAAAAACTGTTTTTT	CASSLDRVTNEKLFF
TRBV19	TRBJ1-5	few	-	TGTGCCAGTAGTACCAAGACAGATAGCAATCAGCCCCAGCATTTT	CASSTKTDSNQPQHF
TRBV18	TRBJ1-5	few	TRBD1	TGTGCCAGCTCAGTAGGACAGGGGGGCAATCAGCCCCAGCATTTT	CASSVGQGGNQPQHF
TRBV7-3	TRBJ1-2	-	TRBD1	TGTGCCAGCAGCTCCATAGGACAGGGATATGGCTACACCTTC	CASSSIGQGYGYTF
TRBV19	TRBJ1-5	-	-	TGTGCCAGTAGCAGACAGGCGGGGGCTAATCAGCCCCAGCATTTT	CASSRQAGANQPQHF
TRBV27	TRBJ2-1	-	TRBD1	TGTGCCAGCTGCCGGGACAGGGGTTACAATGAGCAGTTCTTC	CASCRDRGYNEQFF
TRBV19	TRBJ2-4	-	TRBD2	TGTGCCAGTAGTCCCCGGGGGGAGTGGCGTCCGGGCAAAAACATTCAGTACTTC	CASSPRGEWRPGKNIQYF
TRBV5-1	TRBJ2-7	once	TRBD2	TGCGCCAGCAGCCCCCTGGGAGGGGCCTACGAGCAGTACTTC	CASSPLGGAYEQYF
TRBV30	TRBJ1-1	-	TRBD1	TGTGCCTGGAGTCAACACAGGGGAAGAGCTAACACTGAAGCTTTCTTT	CAWSQHRGRANTEAFF
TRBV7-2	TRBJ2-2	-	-	TGTGCCAGCAGCCTCGTCGTCGGAGCGGTAAACACCGGGGAGCTGTTTTTT	CASSLVVGAVNTGELFF
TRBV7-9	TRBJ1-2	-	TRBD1	TGTGCCAGCAGCCCAGGGATCAGGGGGCCTAGTAGCTATGGCTACACCTTC	CASSPGIRGPSSYGYTF
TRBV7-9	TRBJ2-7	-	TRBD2	TGTGCCAGCTCCCGCGGGGGGAGCTCCTACGAGCAGTACTTC	CASSRGGSSYEQYF
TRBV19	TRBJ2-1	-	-	TGTGCCAGTAGTATAGCGGAAAGGAGGGACGCCCCATTATACAATGAGCAGTTCTTC	CASSIAERRDAPLYNEQFF
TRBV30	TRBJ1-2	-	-	TGTGCCTGGAGTGTAAATCTACTCAGGGGTGATTATGGCTACACCTTC	CAWSVNLLRGDYGYTF
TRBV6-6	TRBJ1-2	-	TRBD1	TGTGCCAGCAGCGAACAGGGGTATGGCTACACCTTC	CASSEQGYGYTF
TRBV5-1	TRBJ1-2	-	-	TGCGCCAGCAGCTTGGCGGTCAGGGAACGTGGCTACACCTTC	CASSLAVRERGYTF
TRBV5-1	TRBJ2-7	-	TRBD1	TGCGCCAGCAGTTCCGATCTGGCTACTGACAGGGTCCGCACCTACGAGCAGTACTTC	CASSSDLATDRVRTYEQYF
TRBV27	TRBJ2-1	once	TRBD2	TGTGCCAGCAGTTCCAGAGTAGCGGGGACCCTTAATGAGCAGTTCTTC	CASSSRVAGTLNEQFF
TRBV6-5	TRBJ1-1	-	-	TGTGCCAGCAGTTCCACTTTGCAAGGGAGAGCTTTCTTT	CASSSTLQGRAFF
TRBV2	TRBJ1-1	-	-	TGTGCCAGCAGTGAGAGTGGGGCCTTGAACACTGAAGCTTTCTTT	CASSESGALNTEAFF
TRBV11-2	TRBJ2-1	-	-	TGTGCCAGCAGCTCAACGACGGGTAATGAGCAGTTCTTC	CASSSTTGNEQFF
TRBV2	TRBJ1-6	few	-	TGTGCCAGCAGGCCACAGGGCTTGAGGAATTCACCCCTCCACTTT	CASRPQGLRNSPLHF
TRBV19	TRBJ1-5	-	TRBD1	TGTGCCAGTTGGGACAGGGTTAGCAATCAGCCCCAGCATTTT	CASWDRVSNQPQHF
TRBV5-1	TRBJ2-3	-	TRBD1	TGCGCCAGCAGCTTGGGACAGGGGGCGTCGGGAGATACGCAGTATTTT	CASSLGQGASGDTQYF
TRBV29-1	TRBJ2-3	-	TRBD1	TGCAGCGAGACAGGGTTAAGCACAGATACGCAGTATTTT	CSETGLSTDTQYF
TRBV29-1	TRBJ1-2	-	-	TGCAGCGTTGACGACCGGTCGGGATCGGGCTATGGCTACACCTTC	CSVDDRSGSGYGYTF
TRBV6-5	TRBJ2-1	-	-	TGTGCCAGCAGTTACTTGAGGAAAGAGGGCGATGAGCAGTTCTTC	CASSYLRKEGDEQFF
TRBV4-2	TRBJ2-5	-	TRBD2	TGTGCCAGCAGCCAAGAGACTAGCGGGGGCCTGTGGGAGACCCAGTACTTC	CASSQETSGGLWETQYF
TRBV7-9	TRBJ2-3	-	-	TGTGCCAGCAGCTTGGAAGGGGTTACGCAGTATTTT	CASSLEGVTQYF
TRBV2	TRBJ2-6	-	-	TGTGCCAGCACGGACAGCCGGGTTCCCGGGGCCAACGTCCTGACTTTC	CASTDSRVPGANVLTF
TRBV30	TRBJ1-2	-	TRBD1	TGTGCCTGGAGCCTACCCCCAGGGGGCGCGGGTGGCTACACCTTC	CAWSLPPGGAGGYTF
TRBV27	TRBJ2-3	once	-	TGTGCCAGCAGTTTTGGACTGGGGGCGAGGACAGATACGCAGTATTTT	CASSFGLGARTDTQYF
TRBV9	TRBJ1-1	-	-	TGTGCCAGCAGCCTATCGGGGAGGGGTTTGGCTGAAGCTTTCTTT	CASSLSGRGLAEAFF
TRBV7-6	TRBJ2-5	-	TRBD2	TGTGCCAGCAGCAATCCGACTAGCGGAAACCAAGAGACCCAGTACTTC	CASSNPTSGNQETQYF
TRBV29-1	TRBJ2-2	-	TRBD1	TGCAGCGTGCCGGGACAGGGTTTTTTCACCGGGGAGCTGTTTTTT	CSVPGQGFFTGELFF
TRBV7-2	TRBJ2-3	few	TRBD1	TGTGCCAGCAGACAAGGACAGGGGGCGAGAGATACGCAGTATTTT	CASRQGQGARDTQYF
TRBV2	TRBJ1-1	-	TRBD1	TGTGCCAGCAGTGCCCAACAGGGGTTTAACACTGAAGCTTTCTTT	CASSAQQGFNTEAFF
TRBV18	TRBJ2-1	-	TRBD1	TGTGCCAGCTCACCACCTTCAACAGGGGCTATCTATGAGCAGTTCTTC	CASSPPSTGAIYEQFF
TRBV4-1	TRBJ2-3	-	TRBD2	TGCGCCAGCAGCCAGAGAGGCGGGGGGCCGGGAGATACGCAGTATTTT	CASSQRGGGPGDTQYF
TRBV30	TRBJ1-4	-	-	TGTGCCTGGGGAGACCTTGGGACAAATGAAAAACTGTTTTTT	CAWGDLGTNEKLFF
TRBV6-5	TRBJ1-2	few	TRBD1	TGTGCCAGCAGGGAGGGGGCAGCTAACTATGGCTACACCTTC	CASREGAANYGYTF
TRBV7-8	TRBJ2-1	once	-	TGTGCCAGCAGCCAGCTAAGGGGGGGATCCTACAATGAGCAGTTCTTC	CASSQLRGGSYNEQFF
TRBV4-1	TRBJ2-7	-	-	TGCGCCAGCAGCCAAGGGCCAGGCTTTGAACCCATCGAGCAGTACTTC	CASSQGPGFEPIEQYF
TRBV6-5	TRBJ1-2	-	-	TGTGCCAGCAGTTACGTCGGTCTGAGCTATGGCTACACCTTC	CASSYVGLSYGYTF
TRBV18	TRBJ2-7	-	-	TGTGCCAGCTCTCAGACAGCTAAGCCCTACGAGCAGTACTTC	CASSQTAKPYEQYF
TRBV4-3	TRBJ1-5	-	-	TGCGCCAGCAGCCAAGATGAAGGGGGAATAAATCAGCCCCAGCATTTT	CASSQDEGGINQPQHF
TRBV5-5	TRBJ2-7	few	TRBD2	TGTGCCAGCAGCCCCGGGACTAGGGTCTCGTACGAGCAGTACTTC	CASSPGTRVSYEQYF
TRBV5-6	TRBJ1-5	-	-	TGTGCCAGCAGCTTCTCACAGATTTCCCCGGGACCCCAGCATTTT	CASSFSQISPGPQHF
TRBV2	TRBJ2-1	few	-	TGTGCCAGCAGTGAAAGGTCCAGGTTACTGACAATTGAGCAGTTCTTC	CASSERSRLLTIEQFF
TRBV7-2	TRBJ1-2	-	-	TGTGCCAGCAGCATTAGTCCTGGGACAACCTATGGCTACACCTTC	CASSISPGTTYGYTF
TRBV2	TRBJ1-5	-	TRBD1	TGTGCCAGCGGACGAGATTCAGGGGGACGAAATCAGCCCCAGCATTTT	CASGRDSGGRNQPQHF
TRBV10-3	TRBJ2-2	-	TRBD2	TGTGCCATCAAATCCCTAGCGGGGGGACGCACCGGGGAGCTGTTTTTT	CAIKSLAGGRTGELFF
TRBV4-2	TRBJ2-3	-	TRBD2	TGTGCCAGCAGCACGACCGGGACTAGTAGTGGCACAGATACGCAGTATTTT	CASSTTGTSSGTDTQYF
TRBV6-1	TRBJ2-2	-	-	TGTGCCAGCAGTGTCGACCAGGCCCCCGGGGAGCTGTTTTTT	CASSVDQAPGELFF